This T cell receptor (beta chain) was documented in a study of cytomegalovirus exposure and HLA in healthy donors. All the people who gave samples were healthy bone marrow donors. Trimming removed 3 bases from V and 2 bases from J; junction bases left unmatched: 6. The CDR3 covers 15 residues. From germline, CDR1 is SGHNT and CDR2 YYREEE (reference sequence). The PCR employed 60 Vbeta primers together with 13 Jbeta primers. The data were produced by immunoSEQ multiplex PCR, yet TCRdb's version contains in-frame clones alone and is incomplete. The profile covers about 120,000 clones, with approximately 80% appearing a single time and 3.5% to 5% taken by the ten largest. Findings of the study overall: Overall, under 200 TCR beta chains were annotated as cytomegalovirus-associated. A later analysis found that most CMV-associated TCR beta chains appeared HLA-restricted.

As for this clone: Its cognate antigen is unknown.

Sequenced material: PBMCs. The sequence came from a man aged 30-40 years in good health and CMV-seropositive. The V call is TRBV5-4, the J call TRBJ2-3; 7 bases are a match to TRBD2. In DNA, the CDR3 is TGTGCCAGCAGCTCACCGGGACTATACACAGATACGCAGTATTTT. This gives the protein CASSSPGLYTDTQYF.